Following are 30 T cell receptor beta chains from one sample sequenced in a study of blood T cell repertoires in COVID-19. Sequencing was performed with immunoSEQ multiplex PCR; in TCRdb, only in-frame clones are kept and a portion is missing. Here the sample spans 150,000 to 160,000 clones, about 83% being singletons. Sequencing used peripheral blood. These receptors all come from an older woman with COVID-19, enrolled during active disease.

V is TRBV11-2 and J is TRBJ1-2; TRBD1 agrees at 7 bases. Trimming at V came to 4 bases and at J to 6 bases, leaving 2 bases not matched to a gene. The CDR3 runs 12 residues. CDR1 and CDR2 (germline): SGHAT, FQNNGV. CDR3 in amino acids: CASSSQGNGYTF. For the CDR3, the DNA is TGTGCCAGCAGCTCACAGGGGAATGGCTACACCTTC.

This clone is a singleton in its sample. The V call is TRBV5-1, the J call TRBJ2-2; D perhaps matches TRBD1 (5 bases). Deletions cut 1 base from V and 3 bases from J, with 10 bases between. In germline, CDR1 is SGHRS, CDR2 YFSETQ. The length of the CDR3 is 15 residues. The CDR3 loop reads CASSLRPGYTGELFF. The CDR3, as DNA: TGCGCCAGCAGCTTGAGGCCAGGGTACACCGGGGAGCTGTTTTTT. Full variable domain (remainder filled in from reference TRBV5-1 and TRBJ2-2): KAGVTQTPRYLIKTRGQQVTLSCSPISGHRSVSWYQQTPGQGLQFLFEYFSETQRNKGNFPGRFSGRQFSNSRSEMNVSTLELGDSALYLCASSLRPGYTGELFFGEGSRLTVL.

The sample holds a few counts of this clone. The rearrangement joins TRBV20-1 to TRBJ1-1; D not certain. Trimming left V 3 bases short and J 3 bases short, with 5 bases between. Germline CDR1 reads DFQATT; CDR2 reads SNEGSKA (reference sequence). The CDR3 loop spans 11 amino acids. In nucleotides, the CDR3 is TGCAGTGCTAGTCTCGACACTGAAGCTTTCTTT. It specifies CSASLDTEAFF.

The genes are TRBV9 and TRBJ1-2, with 7 positions matching TRBD1. The CDR3 has 14 amino acids. The germline V gene has CDR1 SGDLS and CDR2 YYNGEE. V trimming: 6 bases; J trimming: 5 bases; junction bases outside the gene matches: 10. The DNA for the CDR3 is TGTGCCAGCACCACTCAGGGGGGCCTTTATGGCTACACCTTC. Its protein product is CASTTQGGLYGYTF.

This sequence joins TRBV5-1 and TRBJ2-1, with 12 bases lining up with TRBD2. Germline V gives CDR1 SGHRS, CDR2 YFSETQ. The CDR3 totals 15 residues. With V trimmed by 4 bases and J by 7 bases, 6 bases remained unmatched. The CDR3 reads CASSRLAGEINEQFF. The CDR3 coding sequence is TGCGCCAGCAGCCGACTAGCGGGGGAAATAAATGAGCAGTTCTTC.

V and J are TRBV25-1 and TRBJ2-3; 9 positions agree with TRBD2. J was trimmed by 2 bases and V by 8 bases; bases with no gene match: 11. Germline V gene lookup returns CDR1 MGHDK and CDR2 SYGVNS. This CDR3 is built from 16 residues. This CDR3 reads CASASVIAGATDTQYF. CDR3 nucleotides: TGTGCCAGCGCGTCCGTAATAGCGGGAGCCACAGATACGCAGTATTTT.

V and J are TRBV3-1 (or the pseudogene TRBV3-2) and TRBJ1-1; D not certain. This CDR3 region has 14 residues. Deletions cut 2 bases from V and 3 bases from J, with 10 bases between. Per germline, CDR1 LGHDT and CDR2 YNNKEL (reference sequence). CDR3 in amino acids: CASSQRRFYTEAFF. The CDR3 region has the DNA TGTGCCAGCAGCCAACGCAGGTTTTACACTGAAGCTTTCTTT.

CDR3 residues: CASSLAPHGEQFF. In DNA, the CDR3 is TGTGCCAGCAGCTTAGCTCCCCACGGTGAGCAGTTCTTC. V is TRBV11-2 and J is TRBJ2-1; no firm D call. There are 13 residues in the CDR3. Per germline, CDR1 SGHAT and CDR2 FQNNGV. The V end was cut by 1 base, the J end by 9 bases, with 10 bases between.

The sample holds one count of this clone. This chain uses TRBV14 with TRBJ1-1, with a tentative D call TRBD1 (5 bases). The CDR3 sequence is 16 residues long. The germline V gene encodes CDR1 SGHDN and CDR2 FVKESK. V was pared by 1 base and J by 4 bases, with 16 bases between. CDR3 bases: TGTGCCAGCAGCCAAGTCTTAACAGGCTTTAGCACTGAAGCTTTCTTT. Its translation is CASSQVLTGFSTEAFF.

This clone appeared a few times. The gene calls are TRBV15 and TRBJ2-3; 8 bases map to TRBD2. Germline V lookup: CDR1 LNHNV, CDR2 YYDKDF (reference sequence). Losses at the gene ends were 5 bases for V and 2 bases for J; bases not matched to a gene: 9. The CDR3 sequence is 16 residues long. In DNA form, the CDR3 reads TGTGCCACCAGCGAAGGGCCTAGCGGGCCCACAGATACGCAGTATTTT. Translating gives CATSEGPSGPTDTQYF. Full variable domain (remainder filled in from reference TRBV15 and TRBJ2-3): DAMVIQNPRYQVTQFGKPVTLSCSQTLNHNVMYWYQQKSSQAPKLLFHYYDKDFNNEADTPDNFQSRRPNTSFCFLDIRSPGLGDTAMYLCATSEGPSGPTDTQYFGPGTRLTVL.

The V and J genes are TRBV7-9 and TRBJ1-6; D is undetermined. Per the germline V gene, CDR1 is SEHNR and CDR2 is FQNEAQ (reference sequence). The CDR3 contains 14 residues. V dropped 5 bases and J dropped 8 bases, with 13 bases sitting between them. CDR3 region: CASSRDISHSPLHF. CDR3 bases: TGTGCCAGCAGCCGCGACATCTCCCATTCACCCCTCCACTTT.

The V and J genes are TRBV11-2 and TRBJ2-1; 8 bases are shared with TRBD2. The CDR3 loop spans 14 amino acids. The germline V gene encodes CDR1 SGHAT and CDR2 FQNNGV. The junction had 6 bases not matched to a gene; V was cut back by 1 base and J by 10 bases. The CDR3 bases are TGTGCCAGCAGCTTAGCGGGGGGGCGGGTCGAGCAGTTCTTC. Its protein is CASSLAGGRVEQFF.

Only a few counts were recorded for this clone. This chain links TRBV12-5 with TRBJ1-3; TRBD1 matches 9 bases. Looked up from germline, CDR1 is LGHNT and CDR2 is FRNRAP. This CDR3 has 16 amino acids. J gave up 0 bases and V 5 bases, and 5 bases lay outside the gene matches. In DNA form, the CDR3 reads TGTGCTAGTGGTCGGGACAGGGCCCCCTCTGGAAACACCATATATTTT. This codes for CASGRDRAPSGNTIYF. Full variable domain (missing parts from reference TRBV12-5 and TRBJ1-3): DARVTQTPRHKVTEMGQEVTMRCQPILGHNTVFWYRQTMMQGLELLAYFRNRAPLDDSGMPKDRFSAEMPDATLATLKIQPSEPRDSAVYFCASGRDRAPSGNTIYFGEGSWLTVV.

The chain combines TRBV7-6 with TRBJ1-1; TRBD1 matches at 7 bases. Germline V gene sequence: CDR1 SGHVS, CDR2 FNYEAQ. This CDR3 has 14 amino acids. J gave up 2 bases and V 4 bases, and 4 bases lay outside the gene matches. The chain's CDR3 is CASSSTGINTEAFF. DNA of the CDR3: TGTGCCAGCAGCTCGACAGGGATAAACACTGAAGCTTTCTTT.

This chain links TRBV5-6 with TRBJ1-2, with D uncertain. The V gene's germline CDR1 is SGHDT and CDR2 YYEEEE. The germline V and J ends were trimmed by 4 bases and 4 bases, with 17 bases remaining between them. This CDR3 region has 15 residues. The CDR3 here is CASSPPGPGTYGYTF. DNA for the CDR3: TGTGCCAGCAGCCCGCCCGGGCCGGGAACCTATGGCTACACCTTC.

In regard to this clone: Other nucleotide sequences in the sample specify the same CDR3. The chain uses TRBV14 and TRBJ1-3; perhaps TRBD1 as D (6 bases). Trimming removed 6 bases from V and 1 base from J, with 7 bases in between. Germline CDR1 reads SGHDN; CDR2 reads FVKESK. CDR3 length: 13 amino acids. CDR3 amino acids: CASRGGSGNTIYF. The CDR3 bases are TGTGCCAGCAGAGGGGGTTCTGGAAACACCATATATTTT.

The chain is built from TRBV3-1 (or the pseudogene TRBV3-2) and TRBJ2-1; TRBD2 matches 13 bases. Germline V gene sequence: CDR1 LGHDT, CDR2 YNNKEL (reference sequence). Trimming at V came to 4 bases and at J to 3 bases, leaving 6 bases not matched to a gene. The CDR3 contains 17 residues. In DNA, the CDR3 is TGTGCCAGCAGCCTACTAGCGGGAGGGGTTGTCTACAATGAGCAGTTCTTC. It encodes CASSLLAGGVVYNEQFF.

The chain employs TRBV15 and TRBJ2-4, with 8 bases matching TRBD2. Germline trimming cut 0 bases from V and 7 bases from J; bases unmatched to any gene: 8. Germline assignment: CDR1 LNHNV and CDR2 YYDKDF (reference sequence). The CDR3 extends over 16 amino acids. The CDR3 DNA is TGTGCCACCAGCAGAGATCCCAGGGGCGGGGGGAACATTCAGTACTTC. It codes for CATSRDPRGGGNIQYF. The entire variable domain, with the rest obtained from reference TRBV15 and TRBJ2-4, is as follows: DAMVIQNPRYQVTQFGKPVTLSCSQTLNHNVMYWYQQKSSQAPKLLFHYYDKDFNNEADTPDNFQSRRPNTSFCFLDIRSPGLGDTAMYLCATSRDPRGGGNIQYFGAGTRLSVL.

The chain uses TRBV7-3 and TRBJ2-7; TRBD2 agrees at 11 bases. Germline CDR1 SGHTA, CDR2 FQGTGA. V trimming: 5 bases; J trimming: 4 bases; junction bases outside the gene matches: 10. The CDR3 consists of 16 residues. The CDR3 nucleotides read TGTGCCAGCAGCCCCGGGTTAGCGGGAGGGGTATACGAGCAGTACTTC. It translates to CASSPGLAGGVYEQYF.

The sample holds a few counts of this clone. The rearrangement links TRBV6-5 to TRBJ1-1; no definite D call. V shed 0 bases and J shed 0 bases, with 8 bases lying between them. This CDR3 has 15 residues. Germline V gene lookup returns CDR1 MNHEY and CDR2 SVGAGI. The CDR3, as DNA: TGTGCCAGCAGTTACTCTTTGGCTTTGAACACTGAAGCTTTCTTT. Translated, it gives CASSYSLALNTEAFF.

V usage is TRBV5-4 and J usage is TRBJ1-4; TRBD1 matches 12 bases. CDR1 and CDR2 from the germline V gene are SGHNT and YYREEE (reference sequence). V lost 4 bases to trimming and J lost 8 bases; unmatched junction nucleotides: 6. This CDR3 is 15 amino acids long. As DNA, the CDR3 is TGTGCCAGCAGCCCACCCGGGACAGGGGGCGAAAAACTGTTTTTT. Translating gives CASSPPGTGGEKLFF.

This clone was seen a handful of times. The J gene is TRBJ1-4, the V gene TRBV28; maybe TRBD1 (5 bases). The V gene's germline CDR1 is MDHEN and CDR2 SYDVKM. Trimming stripped 1 base from V and 13 bases from J, with 10 bases between. This CDR3 comprises 12 residues. The CDR3 loop is CASSLSGGRLFF. The DNA for the CDR3 is TGTGCCAGCAGTTTATCGGGGGGGAGACTGTTTTTT.

The count of this clone is one. The CDR3 coding sequence is TGCGCCAGCAGCGTGGACAGAACTGATCAGCCCCAGCATTTT. This sequence encodes CASSVDRTDQPQHF. The chain uses TRBV5-1 and TRBJ1-5; tentative D call: TRBD1 (6 bases). Trimming took off 4 bases at V and 5 bases at J, with 13 bases between the two ends. Germline assignment: CDR1 SGHRS and CDR2 YFSETQ. The length of the CDR3 is 14 residues. Full variable domain (remainder filled in from reference TRBV5-1 and TRBJ1-5): KAGVTQTPRYLIKTRGQQVTLSCSPISGHRSVSWYQQTPGQGLQFLFEYFSETQRNKGNFPGRFSGRQFSNSRSEMNVSTLELGDSALYLCASSVDRTDQPQHFGDGTRLSIL.

This clone was counted only a few times. The V call is TRBV5-8, the J call TRBJ1-5, with TRBD1 identical over 12 bases. Trimming cost V 4 bases and J 7 bases; bases outside gene matches: 6. The CDR3 runs to 15 residues. Looked up from germline, CDR1 is SGHTS and CDR2 is YDEGEE. The CDR3 region is CASSQGQGAAQPQHF. In DNA, the CDR3 is TGTGCCAGCAGCCAGGGACAGGGGGCCGCGCAGCCCCAGCATTTT.

V usage is TRBV18 and J usage is TRBJ2-5; tentatively, D is TRBD2 (6 bases). Germline values: CDR1 KGHSH, CDR2 LQKENI. The length of the CDR3 is 12 residues. V lost 3 bases and J 7 bases, leaving 9 bases between the germline ends. As DNA, the CDR3 is TGTGCCAGCTCACCCCCCGGGGGGACCCAGTACTTC. Protein product: CASSPPGGTQYF.

This chain connects TRBV5-1 to TRBJ1-3; D might be TRBD1 (5 bases). The germline CDR1 and CDR2 sequences are SGHRS and YFSETQ. The CDR3 has 14 residues. V was clipped by 3 bases and J by 4 bases, with 11 bases between them. The DNA for the CDR3 is TGCGCCAGCAGCTCAGGGTCGTCCGGAAACACCATATATTTT. Translated, it gives CASSSGSSGNTIYF.

The CDR3 is CASSLIFPGGVTKNNEQFF. The CDR3 DNA reads TGTGCCAGCAGCCTTATATTTCCGGGGGGCGTGACGAAGAACAATGAGCAGTTCTTC. This chain uses TRBV7-8 with TRBJ2-1, with D possibly being TRBD2 (7 bases). Germline-derived CDR1 and CDR2 are SGHVS and FQNEAQ. The CDR3 length is 19 residues. The V end was cut by 5 bases, the J end by 5 bases, with 28 bases between.

This clone has only one observation. V usage is TRBV20-1 and J usage is TRBJ1-2; 7 bases are shared with TRBD1. Trimming took 6 bases from V and 5 from J; bases not matched to a gene: 3. Germline loops: CDR1 DFQATT, CDR2 SNEGSKA (reference sequence). The CDR3 has 11 amino acids. CDR3: CSAETGYGYTF. The CDR3 DNA follows: TGCAGTGCCGAGACAGGGTATGGCTACACCTTC.

The chain carries TRBV19 and TRBJ1-1, with TRBD1 identical over 7 bases. Trimming took 3 bases from V and 3 from J; bases not matched to a gene: 7. This CDR3 region has 15 residues. Germline loops: CDR1 LNHDA, CDR2 SQIVND (reference sequence). CDR3: CASSIPAGGHTEAFF. CDR3 bases: TGTGCCAGTAGTATCCCGGCAGGGGGACACACTGAAGCTTTCTTT.

This chain joins TRBV2 and TRBJ1-5, with a tentative D call TRBD1 (6 bases). Germline loops: CDR1 SNHLY, CDR2 FYNNEI. The CDR3 length is 15 residues. Trimming took off 8 bases at V and 0 bases at J, with 14 bases between the two ends. CDR3 coding DNA: TGTGCCAGCGCCCGGGACAATTATAGCAATCAGCCCCAGCATTTT. Residues: CASARDNYSNQPQHF. The full variable domain, with the rest looked up from reference TRBV2 and TRBJ1-5, is EPEVTQTPSHQVTQMGQEVILRCVPISNHLYFYWYRQILGQKVEFLVSFYNNEISEKSEIFDDQFSVERPDGSNFTLKIRSTKLEDSAMYFCASARDNYSNQPQHFGDGTRLSIL.